These 30 T cell receptor beta chains originate from one sample sequenced in a study of T-cell reconstitution after alpha-beta-depleted transplantation in children. A TCRbeta library incorporating unique molecular identifiers was prepared. Each CDR3 protein is one row after TCRdb ran MiXCR on the PCR reads. The sample lists about 170,000 distinct CDR3 sequences, 11% occurring once. The input for sequencing was PBMCs, taken before TCRalphabeta/CD19-depleted stem cell transplant. These receptors came from a boy younger than 10 with acute myeloid leukemia, due to receive a stem cell transplant.

Ten or more counts support this clonotype. The rearrangement uses TRBV20-1 and TRBJ1-3, with a weak D call TRBD1 (5 bases). Trimming removed 2 bases from V and 4 bases from J, with 12 bases in between. The V gene's germline CDR1 is DFQATT and CDR2 SNEGSKA (reference sequence). The CDR3 has 14 residues. CDR3 bases: TGCAGTGCTAGAAGAGGGGCATACGGAAACACCATATATTTT. It yields the protein CSARRGAYGNTIYF.

This clonotype was detected ten times or more. This chain joins TRBV28 and TRBJ2-5; 8 nucleotides align to TRBD2. This CDR3 comprises 15 residues. Trimming at V came to 3 bases and at J to 1 base, leaving 4 bases not matched to a gene. Germline-derived CDR1 and CDR2 are MDHEN and SYDVKM. DNA of the CDR3: TGTGCCAGCAGTTTGTCCAGCGGGAGCCAAGAGACCCAGTACTTC. This encodes CASSLSSGSQETQYF.

With regard to this clonotype: A read error may be the cause here, since a much bigger clone is one base away. J is TRBJ2-7 and V is TRBV20-1; D is ambiguous. From germline, CDR1 is DFQATT and CDR2 SNEGSKA (reference sequence). The length of the CDR3 is 11 residues. CDR3 region: CSARQSYEQSF. In DNA form, the CDR3 reads TGCAGTGCTAGACAGTCCTACGAGCAGTCCTTC.

This clonotype was seen many times. The gene calls are TRBV6-2 or TRBV6-3 and TRBJ2-7; weak D call: TRBD1 (6 bases). The ends were cut back, 0 bases at V and 2 bases at J, with 14 bases in the middle. Per the germline V gene, CDR1 is MNHEY and CDR2 is SVGEGT. The CDR3 is 16 residues long. The CDR3 here is CASSYSKGGSAYEQYV. In DNA form, the CDR3 reads TGTGCCAGCAGTTACTCGAAAGGGGGTAGTGCCTACGAGCAGTACGTC.

This clonotype was detected ten times or more. The chain employs TRBV7-2 and TRBJ1-1; D possibly corresponds to TRBD1 (6 bases). The V and J ends lost 4 bases and 6 bases respectively, with 12 bases between them. This CDR3 is built from 13 residues. Germline V CDR1 and CDR2: SGHTA, FQGNSA. The CDR3 here is CASSSQQGSEAFF. CDR3 nucleotide sequence: TGTGCCAGCAGCTCCCAACAGGGTTCTGAAGCTTTCTTT.

This clonotype occurred many times. V gene TRBV15 combines with J gene TRBJ1-3; TRBD1 might be the D (5 bases). CDR1 is LNHNV and CDR2 is YYDKDF in the germline V gene (reference sequence). V was cut by 1 base and J by 2 bases, with 24 bases left in between. This CDR3 has 20 amino acids. CDR3: CATSRAPGHPPVRAGNTIYF. CDR3 sequence (DNA): TGTGCCACCAGCAGAGCACCCGGACACCCGCCCGTTAGGGCTGGAAACACCATATATTTT.

The chain couples TRBV6-5 to TRBJ1-4; TRBD1 is a possible D gene (5 bases). V lost 0 bases, J lost 6 bases, and 23 bases lay in between. Germline V gene sequence: CDR1 MNHEY, CDR2 SVGAGI. This CDR3 spans 19 amino acids. Here the CDR3 DNA reads TGTGCCAGCAGTTACTCCCTCATGCAGGGAGGAATGGAAGATGAAAAACTGTTTTTT. This codes for CASSYSLMQGGMEDEKLFF.

This clonotype was counted many times. V usage is TRBV4-1 and J usage is TRBJ1-1; 10 bases are a match to TRBD1. The V segment lost 3 bases and the J segment 7 bases; nucleotides outside the gene matches: 5. The CDR3 extends over 14 amino acids. Germline V gives CDR1 MGHRA, CDR2 YSYEKL. The CDR3 DNA is TGCGCCAGCAGCCAGAGGGACAGGGGTGGTGAAGCTTTCTTT. Translation: CASSQRDRGGEAFF.

A word on this clonotype: A much larger clonotype is one base distant, so this may be a read error. The chain links TRBV25-1 to TRBJ1-2; TRBD1 matches at 7 bases. Germline values: CDR1 MGHDK, CDR2 SYGVNS. The length of the CDR3 is 15 residues. In nucleotides, the CDR3 is TGTGCCAGCAGTGAATTCACAGGGGCTGAGAGCGGCTACCCCTTC. Its translation is CASSEFTGAESGYPF.

This clonotype was seen repeatedly, ten times or more. V usage is TRBV28 and J usage is TRBJ2-7; no reliable D call. The CDR3 is 10 residues long. Germline-derived CDR1 and CDR2 are MDHEN and SYDVKM. Trimming left V 6 bases short and J 4 bases short, with 4 bases between. CDR3: CASSRYEQYF. In DNA form, the CDR3 reads TGTGCCAGCAGCCGATACGAGCAGTACTTC.

This clonotype was recorded many times. The chain has TRBV9 and TRBJ2-1; 8 bases agree with TRBD2. The CDR3 is made up of 18 amino acids. J gave up 2 bases and V 2 bases, and 12 bases lay outside the gene matches. Germline CDR1 is SGDLS and CDR2 is YYNGEE. The CDR3 DNA reads as TGTGCCAGCAGCGTCCCTTTAGGGGCGGGGGGACCCTACAATGAGCAGTTCTTC. It yields the protein CASSVPLGAGGPYNEQFF.

This clonotype was counted many times. The chain uses TRBV15 and TRBJ2-5, with 8 bases fitting TRBD2. V trimming: 2 bases; J trimming: 5 bases; junction bases outside the gene matches: 7. Germline V gives CDR1 LNHNV, CDR2 YYDKDF (reference sequence). The CDR3 sequence is 15 residues long. The CDR3 region is CATSRPSGSYETQYF. In DNA form, the CDR3 reads TGTGCCACCAGCAGACCGAGCGGGAGCTATGAGACCCAGTACTTC.

This clonotype was counted many times. V is TRBV27 and J is TRBJ1-2; D is possibly TRBD1 (5 bases). V was cut by 3 bases and J by 3 bases, with 8 bases left in between. CDR1 is MNHEY and CDR2 is SMNVEV in the germline V gene (reference sequence). The CDR3 totals 13 residues. CDR3 region: CASSFWGDYGYTF. The CDR3 DNA follows: TGTGCCAGCAGTTTTTGGGGGGACTATGGCTACACCTTC.

At least ten counts were recorded for this clonotype. This rearrangement joins TRBV7-2 to TRBJ2-7; TRBD1 agrees at 8 bases. The CDR3 contains 12 residues. Germline trimming cut 5 bases from V and 6 bases from J; bases unmatched to any gene: 3. Germline CDR1 and CDR2: SGHTA and FQGNSA. The CDR3 loop reads CASSIDRGEQYV. The CDR3 DNA reads as TGTGCCAGCAGCATTGACAGGGGCGAGCAGTACGTC.

The sample holds a few counts of this clonotype. The CDR3 nucleotides read TGTGCCAGCAGTTATTACGGGACAGGGAGTAATCAGCCCCAGCATTTT. Its translation: CASSYYGTGSNQPQHF. This chain joins TRBV6-5 and TRBJ1-5, with 9 bases that match TRBD1. With 3 bases clipped from V and 4 bases from J, the junction kept 7 bases outside the gene matches. The CDR3 runs to 16 residues. From germline, CDR1 is MNHEY and CDR2 SVGAGI.

This clonotype was seen ten or more times. CDR3 DNA: TGCAGTGCTAGAGAAGGGGGACTAGCGGGAGTAGCCTACAATGAGCAGTTCTTC. It translates to CSAREGGLAGVAYNEQFF. The chain combines TRBV20-1 with TRBJ2-1; 14 positions agree with TRBD2. This CDR3 is 18 amino acids long. With V trimmed by 0 bases and J by 2 bases, 6 bases remained unmatched. CDR1 and CDR2 from the germline V gene are DFQATT and SNEGSKA (reference sequence).

Ten or more counts support this clonotype. This chain connects TRBV27 to TRBJ1-4, with no clear D. Trimming left V 4 bases short and J 10 bases short, with 22 bases between. The CDR3 consists of 16 residues. Germline values: CDR1 MNHEY, CDR2 SMNVEV (reference sequence). CDR3 residues: CASSSPAGVGYRKLFF. CDR3 sequence (DNA): TGTGCCAGCAGTTCCCCTGCCGGGGTAGGGTACCGAAAACTGTTTTTT.

Many counts were recorded for this clonotype. The genes are TRBV5-1 and TRBJ2-7; TRBD2 matches at 10 bases. Germline CDR1 and CDR2: SGHRS and YFSETQ. This CDR3 is 15 amino acids long. V trimming: 3 bases; J trimming: 5 bases; junction bases outside the gene matches: 8. The CDR3 nucleotides read TGCGCCAGCAGCTCGGAGCGGGAGGGCCTCGACGAGCAGTACTTC. This translates into CASSSEREGLDEQYF.

This clonotype was observed at least ten times. The chain recombines TRBV5-1 with TRBJ1-1; D not certain. Germline V gives CDR1 SGHRS, CDR2 YFSETQ. V shed 4 bases and J shed 4 bases, with 14 bases lying between them. The CDR3 sequence is 14 residues long. CDR3 loop: CASSPLRSGTEAFF. CDR3 bases: TGCGCCAGCAGCCCCCTGCGGTCGGGCACTGAAGCTTTCTTT.

There are many counts of this clonotype. The chain couples TRBV12-3 or TRBV12-4 to TRBJ1-6, with D unresolved. With 3 bases removed from V and 5 bases from J, the gap between germline ends came to 8 bases. This CDR3 is 14 amino acids long. CDR3 sequence reads: CASSFVQNNSPLHF. The CDR3 DNA sequence: TGTGCCAGCAGTTTTGTCCAGAATAATTCACCCCTCCACTTT.

The table lists this clonotype with many counts. The chain uses TRBV24-1 and TRBJ1-2, with D unclear. Trimming removed 3 bases from V and 8 bases from J, with 12 bases in between. The CDR3 extends over 13 amino acids. Germline-derived CDR1 and CDR2 are KGHDR and SFDVKD. CDR3 sequence reads: CATSDPALGGYTF. The CDR3 DNA follows: TGTGCCACCAGTGATCCGGCATTGGGGGGCTACACCTTC.

The sample holds a few counts of this clonotype. The J gene is TRBJ2-2, the V gene TRBV20-1; a possible D gene is TRBD2 (5 bases). CDR3 length equals 14 residues. Trimming removed 2 bases from V and 9 bases from J, with 16 bases in between. The germline V gene has CDR1 DFQATT and CDR2 SNEGSKA (reference sequence). CDR3 residues: CSARYIEGTRELFF. For the CDR3, the DNA is TGCAGTGCTAGATACATTGAGGGAACCAGGGAGCTGTTTTTT.

This clonotype was detected ten times or more. V gene TRBV7-9 combines with J gene TRBJ2-5, with D maybe TRBD2 (5 bases). The germline V and J ends were trimmed by 2 bases and 5 bases, with 15 bases remaining between them. Per the germline V gene, CDR1 is SEHNR and CDR2 is FQNEAQ (reference sequence). The CDR3 is made up of 15 amino acids. CDR3 amino acids: CASSLFVAPGETQYF. The DNA for the CDR3 is TGTGCCAGCAGCTTATTCGTGGCCCCGGGGGAGACCCAGTACTTC.

This clonotype showed up many times. The chain carries TRBV4-1 and TRBJ1-5; D not certain. Germline CDR1 reads MGHRA; CDR2 reads YSYEKL. The CDR3 runs 15 residues. V was clipped by 3 bases and J by 4 bases, with 13 bases between them. CDR3 region: CASSQASLGNQPQHF. The CDR3 nucleotides read TGCGCCAGCAGCCAGGCCTCATTAGGTAATCAGCCCCAGCATTTT.

The table lists this clonotype with a few counts. One end of the junction is discordant with germline, which a read error may explain. V gene TRBV3-1 combines with J gene TRBJ2-2, with TRBD2 matching 7 bases. Per germline, CDR1 LGHDT and CDR2 YNNKEL (reference sequence). The CDR3 contains 17 residues. In nucleotides, the CDR3 is TGTGCCTGCAGCCATGATATAGCGGGTTCCACCACCGGGGAGCTGTTTTTT. Translation: CACSHDIAGSTTGELFF.

This clonotype was seen many times. This chain uses TRBV10-3 with TRBJ2-1; D is unclear. The CDR3 extends over 14 amino acids. V lost 2 bases and J lost 0, with 5 bases in between. CDR1 ENHRY and CDR2 SYGVKD come from the germline V gene. CDR3 protein: CAISEVSSYNEQFF. CDR3 DNA sequence: TGTGCCATCAGTGAGGTGAGCTCCTACAATGAGCAGTTCTTC.

The table lists this clonotype with many counts. The V call is TRBV5-1, the J call TRBJ1-6; D might be TRBD1 (5 bases). The CDR3 runs to 15 residues. Germline assignment: CDR1 SGHRS and CDR2 YFSETQ. Trimming removed 0 bases at V and 10 bases at J, with 14 bases between. The CDR3 reads CASSLAGSQWSPLHF. The CDR3, as DNA: TGCGCCAGCAGCTTGGCAGGGTCTCAGTGGTCACCCCTCCACTTT. The variable domain in full, completed from reference TRBV5-1 and TRBJ1-6, reads KAGVTQTPRYLIKTRGQQVTLSCSPISGHRSVSWYQQTPGQGLQFLFEYFSETQRNKGNFPGRFSGRQFSNSRSEMNVSTLELGDSALYLCASSLAGSQWSPLHFGNGTRLTVT.

The genes are TRBV6-2 or TRBV6-3 and TRBJ2-7; 7 nucleotides align to TRBD2. Germline V gene lookup returns CDR1 MNHEY and CDR2 SVGEGT. The J segment lost 4 bases and the V segment lost 2 bases, leaving 8 bases of the junction unmatched. The CDR3 length is 15 residues. This chain's CDR3 is CASSYGGGRLYEQYF. CDR3 in DNA: TGTGCCAGCAGTTACGGAGGCGGGAGATTATACGAGCAGTACTTC.

In its sample, this clonotype was seen many times. The gene calls are TRBV7-2 and TRBJ2-5, with TRBD2 matching 7 bases. J was trimmed by 3 bases and V by 4 bases; bases with no gene match: 2. The germline gives CDR1 SGHTA, CDR2 FQGNSA. The CDR3 length is 13 residues. As DNA, the CDR3 is TGTGCCAGCAGCTCGACTAGCAAAGAGACCCAGTACTTC. Translation gives CASSSTSKETQYF.

This clonotype was seen more than once but under ten times. The V gene is TRBV11-2, the J gene TRBJ1-2; the D is unclear. The length of the CDR3 is 12 residues. Looked up from germline, CDR1 is SGHAT and CDR2 is FQNNGV. Trimming pared 3 bases from V and 2 bases from J, leaving 4 bases between. The CDR3 spells CASSFQNYGYTF. The CDR3, as DNA: TGTGCCAGCAGCTTCCAGAACTATGGCTACACCTTC.